The sequence of this TCR beta chain was determined in a study of T-cell reconstitution after alpha-beta-depleted transplantation in children. This clonotype was observed a few times. As yet, its antigen is unknown. CDR1 is SEHNR, CDR2 FQNEAQ, per germline (reference sequence). The CDR3 is made up of 11 amino acids. The V end lost 2 bases, the J end lost 6 bases, and 4 bases lay between the germline ends. A library of TCRbeta sequences, prepared with unique molecular identifiers, was generated. MiXCR, run by TCRdb on the PCR reads, gives a single entry per CDR3 protein. The sample has 700,000 to 850,000 distinct CDR3 sequences; under 20% are singletons. General study findings and limits: There were reportedly several hundred expanded graft clones from which alpha-beta T cells came about two months after transplant.

The chain combines TRBV7-9 with TRBJ1-1, with D unclear. The receptor was isolated from a male patient younger than 18 who had a stem cell transplant for acute lymphoblastic leukemia, so the T cells may come from the graft donor. Source: PBMCs, mostly from graft donor cells, taken 360 days after TCRalphabeta/CD19-depleted stem cell transplant. CDR3 nucleotides: TGTGCCAGCAGCTTATACGCTGAAGCTTTCTTT. Protein product: CASSLYAEAFF.